This entry features one TCR beta chain sequence. Its matching antigen is unknown. The data belong to a study of cytomegalovirus exposure and HLA in healthy donors. CDR3 size: 12 residues. The V gene's germline CDR1 is MNHNS and CDR2 SASEGT. V was cut by 4 bases and J by 16 bases, with 17 bases left in between. The repertoire was sequenced with immunoSEQ multiplex PCR; TCRdb's copy has only in-frame clones and lacks some. Of about 350,000 clones listed, 87% are singletons. Separate from the approximately 720-subject first cohort was the 120-subject validation cohort, to which the donors belonged. Notes on the study in general: The TCR clusters that emerged in the first cohort tended, a later analysis found, to co-occur in the 120 or so validation repertoires. Reported results showed that the classifier diagnosed cytomegalovirus status with high specificity and sensitivity. The authors confirmed in vitro that a few CMV-associated chains were specific for CMV antigens.

The clonotype was recovered from a woman aged 30 to 39 in good health and CMV-seropositive. The V gene is TRBV6-1, the J gene TRBJ1-5; tentatively, D is TRBD1 (6 bases). The specimen sequenced was PBMCs. This CDR3 is CASSAQGRSDHF. The CDR3 DNA follows: TGTGCCAGCAGTGCCCAGGGGCGTTCTGACCATTTT.